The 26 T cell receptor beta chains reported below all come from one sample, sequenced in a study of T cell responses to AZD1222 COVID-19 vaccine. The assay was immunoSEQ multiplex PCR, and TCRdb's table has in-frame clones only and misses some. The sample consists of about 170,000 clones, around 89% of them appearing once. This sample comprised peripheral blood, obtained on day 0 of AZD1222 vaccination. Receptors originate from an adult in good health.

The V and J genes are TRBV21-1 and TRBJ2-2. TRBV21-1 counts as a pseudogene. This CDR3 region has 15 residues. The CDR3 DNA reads TGTGCCAGCAGCAGCCGGGACGGCAACACCGGGGAGCTGTTTTTT. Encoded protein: CASSSRDGNTGELFF.

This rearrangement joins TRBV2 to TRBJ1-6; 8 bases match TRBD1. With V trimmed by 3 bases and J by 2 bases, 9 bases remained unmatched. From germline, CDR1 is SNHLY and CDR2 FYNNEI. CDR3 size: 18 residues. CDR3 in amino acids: CASSDPVQGATYNSPLHF. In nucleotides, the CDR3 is TGTGCCAGCAGTGATCCTGTGCAGGGGGCCACCTATAATTCACCCCTCCACTTT.

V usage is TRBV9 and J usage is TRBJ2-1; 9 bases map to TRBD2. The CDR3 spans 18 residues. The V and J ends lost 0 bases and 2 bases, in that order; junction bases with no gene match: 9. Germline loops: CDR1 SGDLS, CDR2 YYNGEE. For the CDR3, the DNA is TGTGCCAGCAGCGTAGCCTACTCGGCGGGGGGGCCCTACAATGAGCAGTTCTTC. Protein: CASSVAYSAGGPYNEQFF. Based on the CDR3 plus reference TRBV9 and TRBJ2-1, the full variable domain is DSGVTQTPKHLITATGQRVTLRCSPRSGDLSVYWYQQSLDQGLQFLIQYYNGEERAKGNILERFSAQQFPDLHSELNLSSLELGDSALYFCASSVAYSAGGPYNEQFFGPGTRLTVL.

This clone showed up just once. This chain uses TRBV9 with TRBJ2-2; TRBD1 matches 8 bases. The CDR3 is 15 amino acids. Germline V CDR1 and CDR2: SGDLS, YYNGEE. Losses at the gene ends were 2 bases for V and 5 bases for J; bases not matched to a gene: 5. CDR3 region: CASSVRQGSTGELFF. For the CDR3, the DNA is TGTGCCAGCAGCGTTAGACAGGGGAGTACCGGGGAGCTGTTTTTT.

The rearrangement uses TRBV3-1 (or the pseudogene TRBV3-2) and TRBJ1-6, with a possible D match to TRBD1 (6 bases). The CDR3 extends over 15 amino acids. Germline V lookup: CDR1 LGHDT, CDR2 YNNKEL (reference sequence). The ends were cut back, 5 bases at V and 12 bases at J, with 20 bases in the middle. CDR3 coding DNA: TGTGCCAGCAGCTCCGGGACACGTCGACTTTTACCCCTCCACTTT. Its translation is CASSSGTRRLLPLHF.

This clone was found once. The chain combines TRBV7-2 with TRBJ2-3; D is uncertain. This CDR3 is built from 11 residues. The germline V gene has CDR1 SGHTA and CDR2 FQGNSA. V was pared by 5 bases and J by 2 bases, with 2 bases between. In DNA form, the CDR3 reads TGTGCCAGCAGCAACACAGATACGCAGTATTTT. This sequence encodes CASSNTDTQYF.

CDR3 protein: CASSLARGGAANIQYF. CDR3 DNA: TGTGCCAGCAGCTTAGCGAGGGGCGGGGCGGCAAACATTCAGTACTTC. The chain links TRBV11-1 to TRBJ2-4; D possibly corresponds to TRBD2 (6 bases). Per germline, CDR1 SGHAT and CDR2 FQDESV (reference sequence). The CDR3 spans 16 residues. Trimming removed 0 bases at V and 6 bases at J, with 15 bases between.

For the CDR3, the DNA is TGTGCCAGCAGCTCCCGACGGGATACAGGGGCGGACGGCTACACCTTC. Residues: CASSSRRDTGADGYTF. The chain links TRBV7-3 to TRBJ1-2; 7 bases line up with TRBD1. The germline V gene encodes CDR1 SGHTA and CDR2 FQGTGA. The CDR3 contains 16 residues. Trimming cost V 4 bases and J 8 bases; bases outside gene matches: 16.

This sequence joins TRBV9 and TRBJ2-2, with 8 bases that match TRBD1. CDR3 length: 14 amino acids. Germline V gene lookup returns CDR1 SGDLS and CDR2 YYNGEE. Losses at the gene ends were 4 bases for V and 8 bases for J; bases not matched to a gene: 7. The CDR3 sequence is CASSPQTGVGELFF. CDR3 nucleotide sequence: TGTGCCAGCAGCCCGCAGACAGGGGTGGGGGAGCTGTTTTTT.

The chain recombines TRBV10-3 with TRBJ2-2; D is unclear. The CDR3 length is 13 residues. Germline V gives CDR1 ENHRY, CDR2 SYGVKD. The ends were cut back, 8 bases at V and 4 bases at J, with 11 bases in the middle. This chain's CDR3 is CAIGTRITGELFF. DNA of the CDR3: TGTGCCATCGGTACAAGGATCACCGGGGAGCTGTTTTTT.

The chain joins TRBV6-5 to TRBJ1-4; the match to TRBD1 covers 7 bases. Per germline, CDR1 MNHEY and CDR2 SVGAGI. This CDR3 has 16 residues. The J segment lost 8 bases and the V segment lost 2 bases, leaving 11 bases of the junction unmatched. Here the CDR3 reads CASSYRPRTGREKLFF. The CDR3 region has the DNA TGTGCCAGCAGTTACAGGCCGAGGACAGGAAGAGAAAAACTGTTTTTT.

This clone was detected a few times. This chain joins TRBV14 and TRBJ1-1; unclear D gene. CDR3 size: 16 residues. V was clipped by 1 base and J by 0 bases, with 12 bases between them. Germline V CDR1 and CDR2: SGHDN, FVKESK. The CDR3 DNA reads TGTGCCAGCAGCCAAGTCAGTGGAAGGTTGAACACTGAAGCTTTCTTT. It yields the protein CASSQVSGRLNTEAFF.

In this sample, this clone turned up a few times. For the CDR3, the DNA is TGTGCCAGCAGTGAAAAGGAGAACACTGAAGCTTTCTTT. Encoded protein: CASSEKENTEAFF. The chain carries TRBV6-1 and TRBJ1-1, with D unclear. V was clipped by 2 bases and J by 1 base, with 5 bases between them. Germline values: CDR1 MNHNS, CDR2 SASEGT. This CDR3 comprises 13 residues.

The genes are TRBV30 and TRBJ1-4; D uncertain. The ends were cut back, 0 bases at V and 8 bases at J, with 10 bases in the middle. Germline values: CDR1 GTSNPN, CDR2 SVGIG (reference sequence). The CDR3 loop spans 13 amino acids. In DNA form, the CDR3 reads TGTGCCTGGAGTGTTCGGGGAGGAGAAAAACTGTTTTTT. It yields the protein CAWSVRGGEKLFF. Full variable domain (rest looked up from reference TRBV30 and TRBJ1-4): SQTIHQWPATLVQPVGSPLSLECTVEGTSNPNLYWYRQAAGRGLQLLFYSVGIGQISSEVPQNLSASRPQDRQFILSSKKLLLSDSGFYLCAWSVRGGEKLFFGSGTQLSVL.

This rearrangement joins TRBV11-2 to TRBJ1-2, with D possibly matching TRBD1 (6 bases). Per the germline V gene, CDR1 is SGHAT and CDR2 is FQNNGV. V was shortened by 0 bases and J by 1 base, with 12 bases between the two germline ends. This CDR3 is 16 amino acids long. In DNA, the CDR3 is TGTGCCAGCAGCTTAGATAGGACAGCCCTTAACTATGGCTACACCTTC. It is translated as CASSLDRTALNYGYTF.

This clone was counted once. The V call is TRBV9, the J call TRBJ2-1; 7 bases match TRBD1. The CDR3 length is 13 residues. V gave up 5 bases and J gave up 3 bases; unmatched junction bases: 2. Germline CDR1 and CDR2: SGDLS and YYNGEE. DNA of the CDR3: TGTGCCAGCAGGGGACAGAACTACAATGAGCAGTTCTTC. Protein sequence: CASRGQNYNEQFF.

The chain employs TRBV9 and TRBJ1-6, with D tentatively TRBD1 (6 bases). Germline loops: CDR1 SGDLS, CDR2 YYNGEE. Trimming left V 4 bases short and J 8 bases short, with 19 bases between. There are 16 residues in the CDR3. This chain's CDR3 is CASSTQSGTLYSPLHF. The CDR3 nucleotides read TGTGCCAGCAGCACCCAATCCGGGACACTTTATTCACCCCTCCACTTT.

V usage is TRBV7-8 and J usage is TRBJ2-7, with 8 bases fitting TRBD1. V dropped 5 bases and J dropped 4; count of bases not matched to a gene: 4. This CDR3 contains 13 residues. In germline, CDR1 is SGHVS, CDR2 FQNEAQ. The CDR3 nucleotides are TGTGCCAGCAGCCATGGACAGGGTTACGAGCAGTACGTC. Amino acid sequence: CASSHGQGYEQYV.

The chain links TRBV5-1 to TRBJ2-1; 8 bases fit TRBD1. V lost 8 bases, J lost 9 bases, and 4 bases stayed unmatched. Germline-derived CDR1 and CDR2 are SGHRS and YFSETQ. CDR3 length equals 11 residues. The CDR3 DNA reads TGCGCCAGTGGCGACAGGGGTGAGCAGTTCTTC. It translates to CASGDRGEQFF.

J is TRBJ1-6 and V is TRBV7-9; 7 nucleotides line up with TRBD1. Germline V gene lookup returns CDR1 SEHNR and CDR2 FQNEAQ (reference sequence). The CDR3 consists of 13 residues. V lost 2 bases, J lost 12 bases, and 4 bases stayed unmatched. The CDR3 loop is CASSLTQGGPLHF. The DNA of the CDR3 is TGTGCCAGCAGCTTAACCCAGGGGGGACCCCTCCACTTT.

CDR3 in DNA: TGTGCCAGCAGTTTAGGCAGAGGTAATTCACCCCTCCACTTT. It codes for CASSLGRGNSPLHF. V and J are TRBV28 and TRBJ1-6; the D is unclear. CDR3 length equals 14 residues. The germline V and J ends were trimmed by 2 bases and 6 bases, with 8 bases remaining between them. Germline CDR1 MDHEN, CDR2 SYDVKM.

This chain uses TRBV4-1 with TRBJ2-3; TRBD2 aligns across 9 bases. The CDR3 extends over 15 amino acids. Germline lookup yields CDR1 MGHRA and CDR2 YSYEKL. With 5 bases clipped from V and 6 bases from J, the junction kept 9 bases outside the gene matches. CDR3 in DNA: TGCGCCAGCAGCGTAGCTGGGACTAGCAGTGATACGCAGTATTTT. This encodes CASSVAGTSSDTQYF.

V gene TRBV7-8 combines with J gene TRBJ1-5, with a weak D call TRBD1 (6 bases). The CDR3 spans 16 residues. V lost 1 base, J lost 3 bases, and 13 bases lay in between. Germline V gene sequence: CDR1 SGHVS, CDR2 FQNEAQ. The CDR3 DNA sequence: TGTGCCAGCAGCTTAGTCAGAGGGGGGATCAATCAGCCCCAGCATTTT. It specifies CASSLVRGGINQPQHF.

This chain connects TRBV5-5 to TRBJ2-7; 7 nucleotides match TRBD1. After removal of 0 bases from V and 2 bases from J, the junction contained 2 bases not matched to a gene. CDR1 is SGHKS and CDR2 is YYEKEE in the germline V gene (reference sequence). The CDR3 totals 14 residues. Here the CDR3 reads CASSLAQGAYEQYV. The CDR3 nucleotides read TGTGCCAGCAGCTTGGCTCAGGGGGCCTACGAGCAGTACGTC.

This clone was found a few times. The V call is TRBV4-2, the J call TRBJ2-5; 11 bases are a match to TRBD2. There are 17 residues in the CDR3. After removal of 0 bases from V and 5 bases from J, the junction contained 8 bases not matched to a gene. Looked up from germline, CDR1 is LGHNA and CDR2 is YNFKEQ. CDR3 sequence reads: CASSQETLAGGPETQYF. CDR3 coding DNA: TGTGCCAGCAGCCAAGAGACCTTAGCGGGGGGGCCGGAGACCCAGTACTTC.

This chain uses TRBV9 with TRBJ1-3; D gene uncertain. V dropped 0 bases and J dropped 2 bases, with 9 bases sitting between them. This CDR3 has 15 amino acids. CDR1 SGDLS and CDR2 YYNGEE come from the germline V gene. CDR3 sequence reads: CASSVGSGPGNTIYF. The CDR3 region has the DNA TGTGCCAGCAGCGTAGGGTCCGGGCCTGGAAACACCATATATTTT. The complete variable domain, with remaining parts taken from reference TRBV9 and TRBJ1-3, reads DSGVTQTPKHLITATGQRVTLRCSPRSGDLSVYWYQQSLDQGLQFLIQYYNGEERAKGNILERFSAQQFPDLHSELNLSSLELGDSALYFCASSVGSGPGNTIYFGEGSWLTVV.